This T cell receptor (beta chain) appears in the sequencing data of a study of TIL therapy for anti-PD-1-resistant metastatic lung cancer. CDR3 size: 15 residues. V lost 0 bases and J lost 0, with 9 bases in between. The germline gives CDR1 MNHEY, CDR2 SVGAGI. Time point defined: pre-treatment sample, taken before nivolumab and TIL therapy. The libraries were made with immunoSEQ v3. TCRdb keeps only in-frame clones here, not all; method: immunoSEQ multiplex PCR. This table holds some 52,000 clones, 70% to 85% found once. Sequenced material: blood, taken at baseline. This chain joins TRBV6-5 and TRBJ2-7, with D perhaps TRBD2 (7 bases). The sequence came from a woman aged 30-79 years with non-small cell lung cancer. The CDR3 loop reads CASSYSGGGSYEQYF. The CDR3 DNA sequence: TGTGCCAGCAGTTACTCAGGGGGGGGCTCCTACGAGCAGTACTTC.